This entry describes one TCR beta chain. Its antigen is not known. Exclusion of a patient resulted from uncontrolled infection, other autoimmune disease, pregnancy or lactation. The blood specimen was taken at initial hyperthyroidism diagnosis, before any ophthalmopathy symptoms. Template material for amplifying TCR beta CDR3 regions consisted of RNA transcripts. HTBI primers were the set used in a first-round RT-PCR of the TCR CDR3. From the multiplex PCR reads, TCRdb called clonotypes with MiXCR, one entry per CDR3 protein. The sample holds 380,000 or so distinct CDR3 sequences, roughly 14% seen once. These data originate in a study of T cells in Graves' hyperthyroidism and ophthalmopathy. Study-level background: At initial diagnosis, before any treatment had begun, peripheral blood was obtained.

General study points: Most clonotypes expanded in the thyroid (above 0.001) were also present in blood.

The sample consisted of blood. The clonotype originates from a man aged 25-45 years with Graves' hyperthyroidism that later progressed to Graves' ophthalmopathy.

The CDR3 is CASSLDGARTGELFF. The CDR3 coding sequence is TGTGCCAGCAGCTTGGACGGGGCAAGGACCGGGGAGCTGTTTTTT. The chain is built from TRBV5-5 and TRBJ2-2, with D perhaps assigned TRBD1 or TRBD2 (5 bases each). V lost 0 bases and J lost 5, with 11 bases in between. The germline gives CDR1 SGHKS, CDR2 YYEKEE (reference sequence). The CDR3 spans 15 residues. Variable domain in full (rest from reference TRBV5-5 and TRBJ2-2): DAGVTQSPTHLIKTRGQQVTLRCSPISGHKSVSWYQQVLGQGPQFIFQYYEKEERGRGNFPDRFSARQFPNYSSELNVNALLLGDSALYLCASSLDGARTGELFFGEGSRLTVL.